This entry concerns a single TCR beta chain. Its antigen is unidentified. This specimen belongs to a study of cytomegalovirus exposure and HLA in healthy donors. Study observations and caveats: One variant, a missense change in DCLRE1C, was linked in a later analysis to TCR beta V- and J-gene trimming.

The PCR made use of 60 Vbeta and 13 Jbeta primers. The data were produced by immunoSEQ multiplex PCR, yet TCRdb's version contains in-frame clones alone and is incomplete. The sample lists roughly 130,000 clones; around 69% were seen once. The germline V gene encodes CDR1 KGHSH and CDR2 LQKENI. Trimming cost V 6 bases and J 2 bases, with 6 bases left between them. The CDR3 covers 12 residues. The sample consisted of PBMCs. This clonotype originated in a human donor in good health. The gene calls are TRBV18 and TRBJ2-3, with D uncertain. The CDR3, as DNA: TGTGCCAGCTCCCACTTCACAGATACGCAGTATTTT. This codes for CASSHFTDTQYF.